The entry below describes one T cell receptor (beta chain). Participant ages covered about 18 to 100 years across around 22 US areas. The data derive from a study of blood T cell repertoires in COVID-19. The protocol was immunoSEQ multiplex PCR, while the TCRdb copy is restricted to in-frame clones and leaves out a portion. The data show 200,000 to 250,000 clones, 80% seen once. V shed 3 bases and J shed 7 bases, with 13 bases lying between them. Germline V gene data show CDR1 as LNHDA and CDR2 as SQIVND (reference sequence). The CDR3 contains 14 residues. Sequencing was carried out using PBMCs or T cells enriched from blood (not recorded which). The J gene is TRBJ1-5, the V gene TRBV19; D is undetermined. This sequence was found in a man between 25 and 39 years old with acute COVID-19. The CDR3 reads CASSIRGLGQPQHF. CDR3 bases: TGTGCCAGTAGTATTAGAGGGTTGGGGCAGCCCCAGCATTTT.